A selection of T cell receptor beta chains follows, all from one sample in a study of blood T cell repertoires in COVID-19. TCRdb's table, derived via immunoSEQ multiplex PCR, lists solely in-frame clones and lacks some. The table lists about 320,000 clones, 90% of them singletons. The sequenced material came from PBMCs or T cells enriched from blood (not recorded which). The receptor set was obtained from a woman aged 30 to 39 who had been exposed to COVID-19. Both conserved end residues are part of each CDR3. A D gene is named only where the DNA matches it firmly. A row's size may be missing; if present it is once, few, many or a size class.

D: TRBD1
size: once
J: TRBJ1-5
V: TRBV5-5
CDR3: CASSLTGDGQPQHF
DNA: TGTGCCAGCAGCTTGACAGGGGATGGCCAGCCCCAGCATTTT

D: NA
size: NA
J: TRBJ1-1
V: TRBV29-1
CDR3: CSVEDWGGPEAFF
DNA: TGCAGCGTTGAAGACTGGGGGGGGCCTGAAGCTTTCTTT

D: TRBD1
size: NA
J: TRBJ2-1
V: TRBV6-1
CDR3: CASSEEDRVWHEQFF
DNA: TGTGCCAGCAGTGAAGAGGACAGGGTGTGGCATGAGCAGTTCTTC

D: NA
size: NA
J: TRBJ1-4
V: TRBV3-1/TRBV3-2
CDR3: CASSQETSEKLFF
DNA: TGTGCCAGCAGCCAAGAAACGAGTGAAAAACTGTTTTTT

D: TRBD2
size: once
J: TRBJ2-5
V: TRBV5-5
CDR3: CASSFNGAGGLETQYF
DNA: TGTGCCAGCAGCTTTAATGGTGCGGGGGGGCTGGAGACCCAGTACTTC

D: TRBD2
size: NA
J: TRBJ2-1
V: TRBV4-2
CDR3: CASSQDRLAGTQFF
DNA: TGTGCCAGCAGCCAAGACAGACTAGCGGGGACTCAGTTCTTC

D: TRBD1
size: NA
J: TRBJ2-1
V: TRBV9
CDR3: CASSVVQGVWNEQFF
DNA: TGTGCCAGCAGCGTAGTACAGGGGGTATGGAATGAGCAGTTCTTC

D: NA
size: NA
J: TRBJ1-2
V: TRBV5-8
CDR3: CASSPPGGWGYGYTF
DNA: TGTGCCAGCAGCCCACCCGGGGGTTGGGGCTATGGCTACACCTTC

D: NA
size: NA
J: TRBJ1-6
V: TRBV4-1
CDR3: CASSQSHSPLHF
DNA: TGCGCCAGCAGCCAGTCTCATTCACCCCTCCACTTT

D: NA
size: NA
J: TRBJ1-1
V: TRBV18
CDR3: CASSQGKNTEAFF
DNA: TGTGCCAGCTCACAGGGGAAAAATACTGAAGCTTTCTTT

D: NA
size: NA
J: TRBJ1-2
V: TRBV19
CDR3: CASSLTLAHYGYTF
DNA: TGTGCCAGTAGTCTCACCCTGGCCCACTATGGCTACACCTTC

D: NA
size: NA
J: TRBJ1-1
V: TRBV11-2
CDR3: CASSSHFGGANTEAFF
DNA: TGTGCCAGCAGCTCCCATTTCGGGGGGGCGAACACTGAAGCTTTCTTT

D: TRBD1
size: once
J: TRBJ1-1
V: TRBV6-5
CDR3: CASSYDRGDTEAFF
DNA: TGTGCCAGCAGTTACGACAGGGGGGACACTGAAGCTTTCTTT

D: NA
size: NA
J: TRBJ2-2
V: TRBV3-1/TRBV3-2
CDR3: CASSPYPGELFF
DNA: TGTGCCAGCAGCCCTTATCCCGGGGAGCTGTTTTTT

D: TRBD1
size: NA
J: TRBJ2-7
V: TRBV6-5
CDR3: CAGERQGDSYEQYF
DNA: TGTGCCGGGGAGAGACAGGGAGACTCCTACGAGCAGTACTTC

D: TRBD1
size: NA
J: TRBJ2-2
V: TRBV7-7
CDR3: CASSLARRQGSDRTGELFF
DNA: TGTGCCAGCAGCCTAGCCCGTAGACAGGGGTCAGATCGCACCGGGGAGCTGTTTTTT

D: NA
size: NA
J: TRBJ2-1
V: TRBV6-2/TRBV6-3
CDR3: CASSSARRPGKPYYNEQFF
DNA: TGTGCCAGCAGCTCCGCCCGACGGCCCGGGAAACCTTATTACAATGAGCAGTTCTTC

D: NA
size: few
J: TRBJ1-3
V: TRBV7-2
CDR3: CASSLVASPGNTIYF
DNA: TGTGCCAGCAGCTTAGTGGCTTCCCCTGGAAACACCATATATTTT

D: NA
size: NA
J: TRBJ1-2
V: TRBV6-2/TRBV6-3
CDR3: CASSFRGLQYGYTF
DNA: TGTGCCAGCAGTTTTCGGGGTTTGCAATATGGCTACACCTTC

D: NA
size: NA
J: TRBJ2-2
V: TRBV2
CDR3: CASSEMQGSTGELFF
DNA: TGTGCCAGCAGTGAAATGCAGGGAAGCACCGGGGAGCTGTTTTTT

D: TRBD1
size: NA
J: TRBJ1-2
V: TRBV2
CDR3: CASTLPGRGLNYGYTF
DNA: TGTGCCAGCACCCTCCCGGGAAGGGGGCTGAACTATGGCTACACCTTC

D: NA
size: NA
J: TRBJ1-1
V: TRBV29-1
CDR3: CSVLNIGSLNTEAFF
DNA: TGCAGCGTACTGAACATCGGGTCTCTAAACACTGAAGCTTTCTTT